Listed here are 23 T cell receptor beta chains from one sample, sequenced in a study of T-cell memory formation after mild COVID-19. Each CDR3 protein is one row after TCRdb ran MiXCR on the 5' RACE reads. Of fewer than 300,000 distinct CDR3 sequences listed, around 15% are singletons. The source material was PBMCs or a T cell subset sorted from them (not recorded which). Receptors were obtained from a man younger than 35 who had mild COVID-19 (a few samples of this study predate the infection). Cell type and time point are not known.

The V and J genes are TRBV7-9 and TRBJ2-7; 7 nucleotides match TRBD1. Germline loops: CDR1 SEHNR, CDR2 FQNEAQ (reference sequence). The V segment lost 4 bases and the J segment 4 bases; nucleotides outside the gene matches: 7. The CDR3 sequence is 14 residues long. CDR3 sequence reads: CASSSTTGAYEQYV. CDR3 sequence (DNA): TGTGCCAGCAGCTCCACCACAGGGGCGTACGAGCAGTACGTC.

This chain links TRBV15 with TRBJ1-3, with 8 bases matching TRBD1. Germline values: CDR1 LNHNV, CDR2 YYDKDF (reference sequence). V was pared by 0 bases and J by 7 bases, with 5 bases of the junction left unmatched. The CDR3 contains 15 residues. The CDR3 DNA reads TGTGCCACCAGCAGAGACCCAGGGGGCCAGAACACCATATATTTT. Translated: CATSRDPGGQNTIYF.

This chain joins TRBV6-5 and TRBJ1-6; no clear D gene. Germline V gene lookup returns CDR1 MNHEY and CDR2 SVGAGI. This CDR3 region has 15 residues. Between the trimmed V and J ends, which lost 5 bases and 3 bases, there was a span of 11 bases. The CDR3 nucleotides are TGTGCCAGCAGTCCCCCGGCGAACTATAATTCACCCCTCCACTTT. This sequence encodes CASSPPANYNSPLHF.

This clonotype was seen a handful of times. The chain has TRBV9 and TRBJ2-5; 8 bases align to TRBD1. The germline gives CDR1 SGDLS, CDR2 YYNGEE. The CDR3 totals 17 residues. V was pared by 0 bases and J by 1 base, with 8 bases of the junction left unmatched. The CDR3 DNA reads TGTGCCAGCAGCGTAGGGGGTACAGGGGGTCTCCAAGAGACCCAGTACTTC. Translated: CASSVGGTGGLQETQYF.

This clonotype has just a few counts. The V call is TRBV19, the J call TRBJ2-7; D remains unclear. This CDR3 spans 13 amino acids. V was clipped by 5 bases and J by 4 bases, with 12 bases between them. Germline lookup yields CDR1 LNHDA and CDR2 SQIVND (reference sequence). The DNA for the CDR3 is TGTGCCAGTAGTTCCAGACACGGGTACGAGCAGTACGTC. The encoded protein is CASSSRHGYEQYV.

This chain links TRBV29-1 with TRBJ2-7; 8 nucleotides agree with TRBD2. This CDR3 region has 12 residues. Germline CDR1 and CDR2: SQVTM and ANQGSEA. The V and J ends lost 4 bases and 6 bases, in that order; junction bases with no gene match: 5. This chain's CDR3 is CSVGPSGGEQYF. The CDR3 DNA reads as TGCAGCGTTGGTCCAAGCGGGGGCGAGCAGTACTTC.

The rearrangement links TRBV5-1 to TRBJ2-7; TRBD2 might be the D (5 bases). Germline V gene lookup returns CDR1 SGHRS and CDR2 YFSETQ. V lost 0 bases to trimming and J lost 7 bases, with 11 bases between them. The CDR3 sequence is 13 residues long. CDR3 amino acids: CASSLEIPGEQYF. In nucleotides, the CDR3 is TGCGCCAGCAGCTTGGAGATCCCGGGGGAGCAGTACTTC.

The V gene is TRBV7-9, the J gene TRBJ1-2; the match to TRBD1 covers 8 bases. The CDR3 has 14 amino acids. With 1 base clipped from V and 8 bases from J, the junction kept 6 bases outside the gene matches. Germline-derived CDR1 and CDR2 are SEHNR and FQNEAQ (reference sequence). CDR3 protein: CASSLDQGAPGYTF. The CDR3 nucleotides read TGTGCCAGCAGCTTAGACCAGGGGGCGCCCGGCTACACCTTC.

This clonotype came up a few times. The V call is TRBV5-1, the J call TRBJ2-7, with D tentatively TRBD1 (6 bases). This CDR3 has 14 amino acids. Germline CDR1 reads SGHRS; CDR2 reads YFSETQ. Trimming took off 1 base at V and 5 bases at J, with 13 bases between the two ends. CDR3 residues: CASSLPNRVHEQYF. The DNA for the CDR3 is TGCGCCAGCAGCTTGCCGAACAGGGTCCACGAGCAGTACTTC.

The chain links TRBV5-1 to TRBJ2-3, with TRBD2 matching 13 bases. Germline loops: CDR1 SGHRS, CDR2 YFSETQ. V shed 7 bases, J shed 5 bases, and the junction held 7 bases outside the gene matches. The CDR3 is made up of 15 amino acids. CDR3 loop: CASGTTSGGRDTQYF. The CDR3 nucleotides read TGCGCCAGCGGAACGACTAGCGGGGGGAGAGATACGCAGTATTTT.

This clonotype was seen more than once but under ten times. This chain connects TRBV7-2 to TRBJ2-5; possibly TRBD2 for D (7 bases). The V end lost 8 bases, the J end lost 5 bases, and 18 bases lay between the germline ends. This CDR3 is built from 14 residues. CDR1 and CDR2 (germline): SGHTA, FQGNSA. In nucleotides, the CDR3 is TGTGCCAGCGCCCTGGGGGGGGGCCGCGAGACCCAGTACTTC. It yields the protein CASALGGGRETQYF.

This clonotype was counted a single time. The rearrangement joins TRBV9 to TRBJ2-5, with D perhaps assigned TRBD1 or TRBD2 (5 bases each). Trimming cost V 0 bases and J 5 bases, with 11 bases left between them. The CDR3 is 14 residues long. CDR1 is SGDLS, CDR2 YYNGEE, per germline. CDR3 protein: CASSVVGGVETQYF. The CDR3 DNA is TGTGCCAGCAGCGTAGTTGGGGGAGTTGAGACCCAGTACTTC.

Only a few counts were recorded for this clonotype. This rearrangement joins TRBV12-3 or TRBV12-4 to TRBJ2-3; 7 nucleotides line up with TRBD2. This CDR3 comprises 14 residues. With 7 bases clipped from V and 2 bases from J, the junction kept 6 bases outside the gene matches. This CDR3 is CASTLAAHTDTQYF. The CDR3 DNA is TGTGCCAGCACTCTAGCGGCACACACAGATACGCAGTATTTT.

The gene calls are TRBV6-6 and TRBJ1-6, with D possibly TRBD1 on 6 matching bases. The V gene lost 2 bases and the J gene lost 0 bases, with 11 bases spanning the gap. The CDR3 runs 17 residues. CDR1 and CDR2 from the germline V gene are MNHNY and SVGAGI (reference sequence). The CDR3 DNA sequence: TGTGCCAGCAGTTACGACAGGAGGAGCTCCTATAATTCACCCCTCCACTTT. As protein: CASSYDRRSSYNSPLHF.

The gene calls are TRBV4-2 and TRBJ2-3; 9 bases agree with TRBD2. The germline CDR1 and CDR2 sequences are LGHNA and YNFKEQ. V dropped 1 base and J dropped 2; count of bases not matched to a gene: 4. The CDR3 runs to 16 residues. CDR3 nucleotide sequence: TGTGCCAGCAGCCAAGGCCTAGCGGGACCCACAGATACGCAGTATTTT. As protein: CASSQGLAGPTDTQYF.

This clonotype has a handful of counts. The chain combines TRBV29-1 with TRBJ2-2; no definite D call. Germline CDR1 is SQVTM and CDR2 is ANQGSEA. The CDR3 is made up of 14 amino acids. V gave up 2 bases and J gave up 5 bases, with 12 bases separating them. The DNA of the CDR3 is TGCAGCGTTGAACTCCTCATGCGAACCGGGGAGCTGTTTTTT. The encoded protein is CSVELLMRTGELFF.

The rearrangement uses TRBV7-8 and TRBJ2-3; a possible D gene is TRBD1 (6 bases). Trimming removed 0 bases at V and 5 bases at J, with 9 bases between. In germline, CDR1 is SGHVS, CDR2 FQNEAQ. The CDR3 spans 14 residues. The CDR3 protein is CASSLAQGGDTQYF. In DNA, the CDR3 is TGTGCCAGCAGCTTAGCGCAAGGGGGAGATACGCAGTATTTT.

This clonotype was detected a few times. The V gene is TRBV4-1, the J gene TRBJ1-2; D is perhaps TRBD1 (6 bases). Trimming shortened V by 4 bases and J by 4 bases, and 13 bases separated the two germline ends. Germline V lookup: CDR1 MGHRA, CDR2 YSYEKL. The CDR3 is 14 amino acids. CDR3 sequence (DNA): TGCGCCAGCAGCCCCACCGGGACATTCTATGGCTACACCTTC. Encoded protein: CASSPTGTFYGYTF.

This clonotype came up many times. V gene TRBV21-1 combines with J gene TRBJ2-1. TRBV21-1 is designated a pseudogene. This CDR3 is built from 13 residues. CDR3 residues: CASIPSSYNEQFF. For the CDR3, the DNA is TGTGCCAGCATCCCAAGCTCCTACAATGAGCAGTTCTTC.

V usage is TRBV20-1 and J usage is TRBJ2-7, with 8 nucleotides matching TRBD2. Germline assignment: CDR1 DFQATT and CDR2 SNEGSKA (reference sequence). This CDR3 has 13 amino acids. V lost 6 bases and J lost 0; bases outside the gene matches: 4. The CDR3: CSAPGTSSYEQYV. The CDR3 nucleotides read TGCAGTGCGCCCGGGACTAGCTCCTACGAGCAGTACGTC.

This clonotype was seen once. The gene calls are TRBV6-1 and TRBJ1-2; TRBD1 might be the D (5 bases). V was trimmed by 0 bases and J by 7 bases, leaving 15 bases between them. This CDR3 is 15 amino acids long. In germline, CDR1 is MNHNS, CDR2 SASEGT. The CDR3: CASSEAGLGVGGYTF. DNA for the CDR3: TGTGCCAGCAGTGAAGCGGGTTTAGGGGTTGGTGGCTACACCTTC.

CDR3 coding DNA: TGTGCCAGCAGCCCCGGTCTTCTTCACAGGAAGAATGAAAAACTGTTTTTT. Residues: CASSPGLLHRKNEKLFF. The chain joins TRBV14 to TRBJ1-4, with D possibly being TRBD1 (5 bases). Germline V lookup: CDR1 SGHDN, CDR2 FVKESK. The V and J ends lost 4 bases and 5 bases respectively, with 20 bases between them. The CDR3 sequence is 17 residues long.

The CDR3 nucleotides read TGTGCCAGCAGTTTAGCGGCTAGCGGGATCACAGATACGCAGTATTTT. Translation gives CASSLAASGITDTQYF. The J gene is TRBJ2-3, the V gene TRBV28; 9 bases fit TRBD2. Germline V gives CDR1 MDHEN, CDR2 SYDVKM. This CDR3 is 16 amino acids long. The V segment lost 2 bases and the J segment 2 bases; nucleotides outside the gene matches: 5.